The entry that follows covers one T cell receptor (beta chain) sequence. This record belongs to a study of blood T cell repertoires in COVID-19. Study details: Collection of acute and convalescent COVID-19 samples took place in the United States, Italy and Spain. Sources were T cells, B-cell-depleted T cells, or PBMCs; the material itself was cDNA or gDNA.

The authors' processing: Estimates of nucleated cell counts were drawn from the amplification of reference gene primers. Sequenced by immunoSEQ multiplex PCR; TCRdb stores in-frame clones only, minus some. For V, J and clone size, that table is used; D and trimming come from the DNA. The repertoire has some 490,000 clones, 80% to 90% of them found once; the top ten carry approximately 3.4%. Input material: peripheral blood. The clonotype was recovered from a human donor in a cohort sampled during active COVID-19.

CDR3 sequence: CASSPGVAGHGYTF. In DNA form, the CDR3 reads TGTGCCAGCAGCCCGGGAGTGGCAGGGCATGGCTACACCTTC. The V call is TRBV5-6, the J call TRBJ1-2; tentatively, D is TRBD1 (5 bases). The V and J ends lost 4 bases and 6 bases respectively, with 16 bases between them. Germline CDR1 is SGHDT and CDR2 is YYEEEE. CDR3 length: 14 amino acids.